Listed below are T cell receptor beta chains from one sample, sequenced in a study of beta chain features in type 1 diabetes. This table comes from immunoSEQ multiplex PCR, and its TCRdb copy is limited to in-frame clones, with some not included. Here the sample spans under 950,000 clones, 17% being singletons. The sequenced material came from naive CD4+ T cells from blood. Receptors originate from a woman aged 18-35 years in good health. The CDR3 runs from the conserved cysteine through the conserved F or W. The D gene is left open where the match is weak. Some rows have no size entry. The others give once, few or many, or a class for an expanded clone.

J gene: TRBJ1-5; V gene: TRBV4-3; D gene: -; clone size: -; CDR3 DNA: TGCGCCAGCAGCCAAGATTTAGATCCGCCCCAGCATTTT; CDR3 protein: CASSQDLDPPQHF
J gene: TRBJ2-5; V gene: TRBV18; D gene: TRBD2; clone size: -; CDR3 DNA: TGTGCCAGCTCAGGCGGGAGCCAAGAGACCCAGTACTTC; CDR3 protein: CASSGGSQETQYF
J gene: TRBJ1-5; V gene: TRBV19; D gene: TRBD1; clone size: few; CDR3 DNA: TGTGCCAGTATCGCAGGGGGTAGGGGCAATCAGCCCCAGCATTTT; CDR3 protein: CASIAGGRGNQPQHF
J gene: TRBJ2-5; V gene: TRBV11-1; D gene: -; clone size: few; CDR3 DNA: TGTGCCAGCAGCCCGAGGGGAGTGGAGACCCAGTACTTC; CDR3 protein: CASSPRGVETQYF
J gene: TRBJ2-3; V gene: TRBV5-4; D gene: -; clone size: -; CDR3 DNA: TGTGCCAGCAGCCGCGCGCAGTGGATTGATACGCAGTATTTT; CDR3 protein: CASSRAQWIDTQYF
J gene: TRBJ1-5; V gene: TRBV5-5; D gene: -; clone size: -; CDR3 DNA: TGTGCCAGCAGCTTGGATCAAAGGGGCCAGCCCCAGCATTTT; CDR3 protein: CASSLDQRGQPQHF
J gene: TRBJ2-3; V gene: TRBV5-1; D gene: TRBD2; clone size: few; CDR3 DNA: TGCGCCAGCAGAGCCTCTAGCGGGGGACCGACAGATACGCAGTATTTT; CDR3 protein: CASRASSGGPTDTQYF
J gene: TRBJ2-3; V gene: TRBV29-1; D gene: -; clone size: -; CDR3 DNA: TGCAGCGTTGAGTGGACTACCACAGATACGCAGTATTTT; CDR3 protein: CSVEWTTTDTQYF
J gene: TRBJ2-1; V gene: TRBV5-6; D gene: -; clone size: few; CDR3 DNA: TGTGCCAGCAGCTTGCGGTACAATGAGCAGTTCTTC; CDR3 protein: CASSLRYNEQFF
J gene: TRBJ2-7; V gene: TRBV19; D gene: -; clone size: -; CDR3 DNA: TGTGCCAGTACCCCATTCCCCACGGCCGGCTCCTACGAGCAGTACTTC; CDR3 protein: CASTPFPTAGSYEQYF
J gene: TRBJ2-7; V gene: TRBV2; D gene: TRBD2; clone size: -; CDR3 DNA: TGTGCCAGCAACCGGGGGGAGGCCTACGAGCAGTACTTC; CDR3 protein: CASNRGEAYEQYF
J gene: TRBJ1-1; V gene: TRBV18; D gene: -; clone size: -; CDR3 DNA: TGTGCCACCCTCCCCCAACAGAACACTGAAGCTTTCTTT; CDR3 protein: CATLPQQNTEAFF
J gene: TRBJ2-6; V gene: TRBV6-5; D gene: -; clone size: -; CDR3 DNA: TGTGCCAGCAGTTACTCTAGGGCGCGTAGGGCCAACGTCCTGACTTTC; CDR3 protein: CASSYSRARRANVLTF
J gene: TRBJ2-7; V gene: TRBV5-5; D gene: TRBD1; clone size: few; CDR3 DNA: TGTGCCAGCAGCACAAAGGACAGGGAACAGACTTACGAGCAGTACTTC; CDR3 protein: CASSTKDREQTYEQYF
J gene: TRBJ1-1; V gene: TRBV28; D gene: -; clone size: -; CDR3 DNA: TGTGCCAGCACCCGGGGTATGAACACTGAAGCTTTCTTT; CDR3 protein: CASTRGMNTEAFF
J gene: TRBJ2-3; V gene: TRBV19; D gene: TRBD2; clone size: -; CDR3 DNA: TGTGCCAGTACCCCTATAGCGGGATACACAGATACGCAGTATTTT; CDR3 protein: CASTPIAGYTDTQYF
J gene: TRBJ1-2; V gene: TRBV18; D gene: TRBD1; clone size: few; CDR3 DNA: TGTGCCAGCTCACAACGGACAGGGGTTGACTATGGCTACACCTTC; CDR3 protein: CASSQRTGVDYGYTF
J gene: TRBJ1-5; V gene: TRBV29-1; D gene: -; clone size: -; CDR3 DNA: TGCAGCGTTGCGGGAGGGGTTGGTCAGCCCCAGCATTTT; CDR3 protein: CSVAGGVGQPQHF
J gene: TRBJ2-5; V gene: TRBV29-1; D gene: -; clone size: few; CDR3 DNA: TGCAGCGTCCACCCTGCTGGGTCCCAAGAGACCCAGTACTTC; CDR3 protein: CSVHPAGSQETQYF
J gene: TRBJ2-7; V gene: TRBV4-3; D gene: -; clone size: -; CDR3 DNA: TGCGCCAGCAGCCAAGCGAGGGGCAGCCCTACGAGTAGGCAGTACTTC; CDR3 protein: CASSQARGSPTSRQYF
J gene: TRBJ2-2; V gene: TRBV7-8; D gene: -; clone size: -; CDR3 DNA: TGTGCCAGCAGCGAGTACGCCGCGGGCACCGGGGAGCTGTTTTTT; CDR3 protein: CASSEYAAGTGELFF
J gene: TRBJ2-2; V gene: TRBV28; D gene: -; clone size: few; CDR3 DNA: TGTGCCAGCAGCTCTGGGATAGGCACCGGGGAGCTGTTTTTT; CDR3 protein: CASSSGIGTGELFF
J gene: TRBJ2-1; V gene: TRBV19; D gene: -; clone size: -; CDR3 DNA: TGTGCCAGTAGTATATTTCCTGGCTACAATGAGCAGTTCTTC; CDR3 protein: CASSIFPGYNEQFF
J gene: TRBJ2-2; V gene: TRBV9; D gene: -; clone size: few; CDR3 DNA: TGTGCCAGCAGCGTAGCCCCGGGAAACACCGGGGAGCTGTTTTTT; CDR3 protein: CASSVAPGNTGELFF
J gene: TRBJ2-1; V gene: TRBV28; D gene: TRBD2; clone size: -; CDR3 DNA: TGTGCCAGCAGTTTGCTAGCGGGAATTTCCAATGAGCAGTTCTTC; CDR3 protein: CASSLLAGISNEQFF
J gene: TRBJ2-3; V gene: TRBV4-1; D gene: -; clone size: -; CDR3 DNA: TGCGCCAGCAGCCAAGTAGGCCAGGGACGGAGCACAGATACGCAGTATTTT; CDR3 protein: CASSQVGQGRSTDTQYF
J gene: TRBJ2-1; V gene: TRBV18; D gene: -; clone size: few; CDR3 DNA: TGTGCCAGCTCACTTCTAGAATTCTCCTACAATGAGCAGTTCTTC; CDR3 protein: CASSLLEFSYNEQFF
J gene: TRBJ2-3; V gene: TRBV6-5; D gene: -; clone size: few; CDR3 DNA: TGTGCCAGCAGTTACTCGCTAGCCCCAGATACGCAGTATTTT; CDR3 protein: CASSYSLAPDTQYF
J gene: TRBJ1-4; V gene: TRBV18; D gene: -; clone size: once; CDR3 DNA: TGTGCCAGCTCACCACCTTCCCACCCGTCCAGCGGGGAAAAACTGTTTTTT; CDR3 protein: CASSPPSHPSSGEKLFF
J gene: TRBJ2-1; V gene: TRBV21-1; D gene: -; clone size: few; CDR3 DNA: TGTGCCAGCAGCAAATGCCGCCCGGATAGCGGGAGCTCCTACAATGAGCAGTTCTTC; CDR3 protein: CASSKCRPDSGSSYNEQFF
J gene: TRBJ1-2; V gene: TRBV5-1; D gene: TRBD1; clone size: few; CDR3 DNA: TGCGCCAGCAGTTCGGACAGGGGGACTTCTAACTATGGCTACACCTTC; CDR3 protein: CASSSDRGTSNYGYTF
J gene: TRBJ1-1; V gene: TRBV18; D gene: -; clone size: -; CDR3 DNA: TGTGCCAGCTCACCAATCGATATGGGGAATGAAGCTTTCTTT; CDR3 protein: CASSPIDMGNEAFF
J gene: TRBJ2-1; V gene: TRBV5-6; D gene: TRBD2; clone size: -; CDR3 DNA: TGTGCCAGCAGCTTGGATGTAACTAGCGGTTACAATGAGCAGTTCTTC; CDR3 protein: CASSLDVTSGYNEQFF
J gene: TRBJ2-5; V gene: TRBV10-1; D gene: -; clone size: few; CDR3 DNA: TGCGCCAGCAGTGAGTCGGCATCTAGAGGCCAAGAGACCCAGTACTTC; CDR3 protein: CASSESASRGQETQYF
J gene: TRBJ2-5; V gene: TRBV11-2; D gene: TRBD1; clone size: -; CDR3 DNA: TGTGCCAGCAGCTTAGGGACAGGGGTTGGGGAGACCCAGTACTTC; CDR3 protein: CASSLGTGVGETQYF
J gene: TRBJ2-5; V gene: TRBV19; D gene: -; clone size: -; CDR3 DNA: TGTGCCAGTAGTAGACAGGTCCAAGAGACCCAGTACTTC; CDR3 protein: CASSRQVQETQYF
J gene: TRBJ2-5; V gene: TRBV7-9; D gene: -; clone size: few; CDR3 DNA: TGTGCCAGCAGCTTAATTTTAGAGACCCAGTACTTC; CDR3 protein: CASSLILETQYF
J gene: TRBJ2-5; V gene: TRBV7-9; D gene: -; clone size: -; CDR3 DNA: TGTGCCAGAGAAGAGACCCAGTACTTC; CDR3 protein: CAREETQYF
J gene: TRBJ1-3; V gene: TRBV4-3; D gene: -; clone size: -; CDR3 DNA: TGCGCCAGCAGCCAAGACCAGGGACCTGGAAACACCATATATTTT; CDR3 protein: CASSQDQGPGNTIYF
J gene: TRBJ1-2; V gene: TRBV6-1; D gene: -; clone size: -; CDR3 DNA: TGTGCCAGCAGTGAAACGTTGATACCCGACCGCCCAAACTTC; CDR3 protein: CASSETLIPDRPNF
J gene: TRBJ2-5; V gene: TRBV6-1; D gene: -; clone size: few; CDR3 DNA: TGTGCCACCGGGTACCAAGAGACCCAGTACTTC; CDR3 protein: CATGYQETQYF
J gene: TRBJ2-3; V gene: TRBV28; D gene: TRBD1; clone size: -; CDR3 DNA: TGTGCCAGCAGTTCGACAGGGAAAGGCACAGATACGCAGTATTTT; CDR3 protein: CASSSTGKGTDTQYF
J gene: TRBJ1-2; V gene: TRBV2; D gene: -; clone size: -; CDR3 DNA: TGTGCCAGCAGTGAGGCCTCAGGATTCTATGGCTACACCTTC; CDR3 protein: CASSEASGFYGYTF
J gene: TRBJ2-4; V gene: TRBV7-2; D gene: -; clone size: -; CDR3 DNA: TGTGCCAGCAGCTTAGTTTCCCCGCTGACAGCCAAAAACATTCAGTACTTC; CDR3 protein: CASSLVSPLTAKNIQYF
J gene: TRBJ2-7; V gene: TRBV28; D gene: TRBD1; clone size: -; CDR3 DNA: TGTGCCAGCAGAGCAAGTGGGGTAGGGGGACAGGGATGGTCGGGATACTTC; CDR3 protein: CASRASGVGGQGWSGYF
J gene: TRBJ2-6; V gene: TRBV5-1; D gene: -; clone size: -; CDR3 DNA: TGCGCCAGCAGCTTTGGACGGAGAAGCTCTGGGGCCAACGTCCTGACTTTC; CDR3 protein: CASSFGRRSSGANVLTF
J gene: TRBJ2-2; V gene: TRBV12-5; D gene: -; clone size: -; CDR3 DNA: TGTGCCCAAGATACACGGCACCGGGAGCTGTTTTTT; CDR3 protein: CAQDTRHRELFF
J gene: TRBJ1-4; V gene: TRBV28; D gene: -; clone size: -; CDR3 DNA: TGTGCCAGCAGTTTCCCGGGGTTGGGTGCTGAAAAACTGTTTTTT; CDR3 protein: CASSFPGLGAEKLFF
J gene: TRBJ2-4; V gene: TRBV7-2; D gene: TRBD2; clone size: few; CDR3 DNA: TGTGCCAGCAGCCATGGGACTAGATGGAACATTCAGTACTTC; CDR3 protein: CASSHGTRWNIQYF
J gene: TRBJ2-7; V gene: TRBV7-2; D gene: -; clone size: -; CDR3 DNA: TGTGCCAGCAGCTCGGGGAGTCCCTACGAGCAGTACTTC; CDR3 protein: CASSSGSPYEQYF
J gene: TRBJ2-1; V gene: TRBV6-5; D gene: -; clone size: few; CDR3 DNA: TGTGCCAGCAGTAGGGTCTTTGCTACCTACAATGAGCAGTTCTTC; CDR3 protein: CASSRVFATYNEQFF
J gene: TRBJ2-2; V gene: TRBV27; D gene: TRBD1; clone size: few; CDR3 DNA: TGTGCCAGCAGACGGACAGGGAATTCCGGGGAGCTGTTTTTT; CDR3 protein: CASRRTGNSGELFF
J gene: TRBJ2-3; V gene: TRBV5-1; D gene: TRBD2; clone size: few; CDR3 DNA: TGCGCCAGCAGCCATAGCGGGAGTGGGGGATCGGATACGCAGTATTTT; CDR3 protein: CASSHSGSGGSDTQYF
J gene: TRBJ2-2; V gene: TRBV18; D gene: TRBD1; clone size: -; CDR3 DNA: TGTGCCAGCTCACCGACAGGGGTGCACACCGGGGAGCTGTTTTTT; CDR3 protein: CASSPTGVHTGELFF
J gene: TRBJ2-3; V gene: TRBV4-2; D gene: TRBD2; clone size: -; CDR3 DNA: TGTGCCAGCAGCCAGGGACTAGCGGGAGCAGATACGCAGTATTTT; CDR3 protein: CASSQGLAGADTQYF